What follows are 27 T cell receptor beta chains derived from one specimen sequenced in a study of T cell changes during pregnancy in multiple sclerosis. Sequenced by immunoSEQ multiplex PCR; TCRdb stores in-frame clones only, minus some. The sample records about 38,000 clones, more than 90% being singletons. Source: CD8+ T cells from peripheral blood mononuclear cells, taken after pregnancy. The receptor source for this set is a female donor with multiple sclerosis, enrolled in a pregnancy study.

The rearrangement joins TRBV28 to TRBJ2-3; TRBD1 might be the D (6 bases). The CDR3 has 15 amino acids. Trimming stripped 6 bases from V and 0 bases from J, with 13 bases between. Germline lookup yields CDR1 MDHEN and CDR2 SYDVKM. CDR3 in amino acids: CASRLTGTSTDTQYF. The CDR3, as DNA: TGTGCCAGCAGGCTCACAGGGACCAGCACAGATACGCAGTATTTT.

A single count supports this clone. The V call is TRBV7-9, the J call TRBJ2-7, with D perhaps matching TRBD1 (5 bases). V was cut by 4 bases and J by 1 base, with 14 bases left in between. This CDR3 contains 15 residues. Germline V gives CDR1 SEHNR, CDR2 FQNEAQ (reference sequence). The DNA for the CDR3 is TGTGCCAGCAGCTCCCCGCTACGGACATCCTACGAGCAGTACTTC. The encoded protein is CASSSPLRTSYEQYF. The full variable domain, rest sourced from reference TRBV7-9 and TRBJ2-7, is DTGVSQNPRHKITKRGQNVTFRCDPISEHNRLYWYRQTLGQGPEFLTYFQNEAQLEKSRLLSDRFSAERPKGSFSTLEIQRTEQGDSAMYLCASSSPLRTSYEQYFGPGTRLTVT.

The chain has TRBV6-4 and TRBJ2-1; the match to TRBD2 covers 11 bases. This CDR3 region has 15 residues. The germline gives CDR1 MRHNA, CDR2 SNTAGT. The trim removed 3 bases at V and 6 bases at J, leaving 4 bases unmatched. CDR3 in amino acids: CASSETSGSSNEQFF. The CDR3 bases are TGTGCCAGCAGTGAAACTAGCGGGAGTAGCAATGAGCAGTTCTTC.

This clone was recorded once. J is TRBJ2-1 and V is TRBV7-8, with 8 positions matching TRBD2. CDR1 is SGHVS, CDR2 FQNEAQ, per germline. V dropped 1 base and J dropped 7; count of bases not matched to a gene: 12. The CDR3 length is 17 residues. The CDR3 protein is CASSLEMSGSVRNEQFF. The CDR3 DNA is TGTGCCAGCAGCTTAGAGATGAGCGGGAGTGTGAGGAATGAGCAGTTCTTC. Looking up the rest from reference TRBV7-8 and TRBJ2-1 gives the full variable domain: GAGVSQSPRYKVAKRGQDVALRCDPISGHVSLFWYQQALGQGPEFLTYFQNEAQLDKSGLPSDRFFAERPEGSVSTLKIQRTQQEDSAVYLCASSLEMSGSVRNEQFFGPGTRLTVL.

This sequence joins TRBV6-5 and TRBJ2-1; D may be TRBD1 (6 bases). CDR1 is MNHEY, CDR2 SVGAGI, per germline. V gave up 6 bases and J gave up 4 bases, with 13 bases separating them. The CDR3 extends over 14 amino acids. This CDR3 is CASSYGQSYNEQFF. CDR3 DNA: TGTGCCAGCAGCTACGGACAGTCATACAATGAGCAGTTCTTC.

Written as DNA, the CDR3 is TGTGCCAGCAGCTTGGCCCCGACAGGTACAACCGAGCAGTACTTC. Translation: CASSLAPTGTTEQYF. V and J are TRBV5-4 and TRBJ2-7, with D possibly TRBD1 on 6 matching bases. Germline CDR1 is SGHNT and CDR2 is YYREEE (reference sequence). Trimming pared 0 bases from V and 6 bases from J, leaving 16 bases between. The CDR3 consists of 15 residues.

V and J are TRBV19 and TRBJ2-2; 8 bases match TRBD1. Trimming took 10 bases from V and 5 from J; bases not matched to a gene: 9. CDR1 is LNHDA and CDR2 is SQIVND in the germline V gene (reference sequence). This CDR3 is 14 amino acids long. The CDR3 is CATRQGYRTGELFF. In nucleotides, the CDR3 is TGTGCCACAAGACAGGGGTATAGAACCGGGGAGCTGTTTTTT.

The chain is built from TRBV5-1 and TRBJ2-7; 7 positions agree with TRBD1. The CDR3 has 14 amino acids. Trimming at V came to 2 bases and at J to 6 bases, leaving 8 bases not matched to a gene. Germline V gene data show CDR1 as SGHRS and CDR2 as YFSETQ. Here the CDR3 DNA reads TGCGCCAGCAGCTTAAGACAGGGAGAACGCGAGCAGTACTTC. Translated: CASSLRQGEREQYF.

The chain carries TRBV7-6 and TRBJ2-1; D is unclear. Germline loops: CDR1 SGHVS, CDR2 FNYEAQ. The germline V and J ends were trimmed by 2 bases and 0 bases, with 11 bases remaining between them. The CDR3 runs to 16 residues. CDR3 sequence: CASSLYPPSSYNEQFF. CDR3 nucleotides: TGTGCCAGCAGCTTATACCCACCGAGCTCCTACAATGAGCAGTTCTTC.

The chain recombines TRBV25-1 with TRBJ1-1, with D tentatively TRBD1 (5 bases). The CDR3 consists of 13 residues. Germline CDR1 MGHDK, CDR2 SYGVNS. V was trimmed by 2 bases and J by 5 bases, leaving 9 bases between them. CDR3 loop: CASSEVGGTEAFF. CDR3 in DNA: TGTGCCAGCAGTGAAGTCGGGGGAACTGAAGCTTTCTTT.

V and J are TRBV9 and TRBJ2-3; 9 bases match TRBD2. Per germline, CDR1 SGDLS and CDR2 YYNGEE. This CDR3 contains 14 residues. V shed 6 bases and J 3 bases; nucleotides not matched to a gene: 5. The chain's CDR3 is CASNSGGWTDTQYF. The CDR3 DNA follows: TGTGCCAGCAACAGCGGGGGGTGGACAGATACGCAGTATTTT.

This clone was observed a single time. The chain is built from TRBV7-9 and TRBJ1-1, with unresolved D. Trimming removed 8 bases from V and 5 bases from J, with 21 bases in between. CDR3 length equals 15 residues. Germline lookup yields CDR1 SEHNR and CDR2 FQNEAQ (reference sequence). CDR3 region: CASEKIEGGRTEAFF. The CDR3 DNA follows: TGTGCCAGCGAAAAGATAGAGGGTGGCAGGACTGAAGCTTTCTTT.

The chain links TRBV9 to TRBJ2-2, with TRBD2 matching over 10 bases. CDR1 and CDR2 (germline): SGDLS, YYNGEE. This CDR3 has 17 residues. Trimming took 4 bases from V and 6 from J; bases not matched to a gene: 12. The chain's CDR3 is CASSTQLAGFGAGELFF. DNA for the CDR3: TGTGCCAGCAGCACGCAACTAGCGGGGTTTGGGGCCGGGGAGCTGTTTTTT.

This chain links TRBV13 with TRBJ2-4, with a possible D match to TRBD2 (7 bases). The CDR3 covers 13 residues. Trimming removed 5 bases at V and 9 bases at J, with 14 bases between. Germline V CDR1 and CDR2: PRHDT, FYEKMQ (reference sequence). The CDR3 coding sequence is TGTGCCAGCAGCCCTGGGAGGGGGGGCATTCAGTACTTC. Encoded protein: CASSPGRGGIQYF.

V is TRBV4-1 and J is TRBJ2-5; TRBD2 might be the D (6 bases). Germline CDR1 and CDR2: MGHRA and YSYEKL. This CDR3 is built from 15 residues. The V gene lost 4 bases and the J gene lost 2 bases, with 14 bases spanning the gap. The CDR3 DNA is TGCGCCAGCAGCCTGACGGAGGGTTTACAAGAGACCCAGTACTTC. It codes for CASSLTEGLQETQYF.

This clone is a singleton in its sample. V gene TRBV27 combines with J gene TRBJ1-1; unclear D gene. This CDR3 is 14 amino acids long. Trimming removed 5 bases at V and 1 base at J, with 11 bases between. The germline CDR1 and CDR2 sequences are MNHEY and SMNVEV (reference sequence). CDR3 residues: CASSPPGGNTEAFF. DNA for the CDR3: TGTGCCAGCAGTCCCCCCGGCGGGAACACTGAAGCTTTCTTT.

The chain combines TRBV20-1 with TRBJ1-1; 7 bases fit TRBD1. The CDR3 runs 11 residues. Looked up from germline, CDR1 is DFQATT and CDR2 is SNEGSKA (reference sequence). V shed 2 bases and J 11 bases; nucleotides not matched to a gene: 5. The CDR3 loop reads CSARKGARAFF. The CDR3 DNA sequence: TGCAGTGCTAGAAAGGGGGCTCGGGCTTTCTTT.

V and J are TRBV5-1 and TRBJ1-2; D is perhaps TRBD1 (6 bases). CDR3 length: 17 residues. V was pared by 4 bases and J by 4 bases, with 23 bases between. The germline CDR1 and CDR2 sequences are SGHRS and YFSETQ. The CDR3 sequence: CASSPRRTAEGFYGYTF. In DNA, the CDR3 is TGCGCCAGCAGCCCACGAAGGACAGCCGAAGGCTTCTATGGCTACACCTTC.

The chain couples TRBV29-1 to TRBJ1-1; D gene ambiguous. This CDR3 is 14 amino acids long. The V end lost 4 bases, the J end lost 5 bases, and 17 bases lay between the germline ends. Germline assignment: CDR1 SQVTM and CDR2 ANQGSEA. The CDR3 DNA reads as TGCAGCGTTGGAATCGGAGATGGAGGAACTGAAGCTTTCTTT. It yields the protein CSVGIGDGGTEAFF. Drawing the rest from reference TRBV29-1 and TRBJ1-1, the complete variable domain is SAVISQKPSRDICQRGTSLTIQCQVDSQVTMMFWYRQQPGQSLTLIATANQGSEATYESGFVIDKFPISRPNLTFSTLTVSNMSPEDSSIYLCSVGIGDGGTEAFFGQGTRLTVV.

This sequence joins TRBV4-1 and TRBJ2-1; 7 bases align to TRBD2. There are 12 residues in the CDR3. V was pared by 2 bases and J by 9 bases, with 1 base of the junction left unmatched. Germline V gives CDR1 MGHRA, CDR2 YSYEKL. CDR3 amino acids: CASSQIAGEQFF. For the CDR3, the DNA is TGCGCCAGCAGCCAAATAGCGGGTGAGCAGTTCTTC.

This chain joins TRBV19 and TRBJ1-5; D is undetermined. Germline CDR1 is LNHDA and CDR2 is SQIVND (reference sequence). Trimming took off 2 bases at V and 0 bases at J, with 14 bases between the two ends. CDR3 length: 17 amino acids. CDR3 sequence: CASSITLLRDSNQPQHF. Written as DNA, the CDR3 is TGTGCCAGTAGTATAACCCTGTTACGGGATAGCAATCAGCCCCAGCATTTT.

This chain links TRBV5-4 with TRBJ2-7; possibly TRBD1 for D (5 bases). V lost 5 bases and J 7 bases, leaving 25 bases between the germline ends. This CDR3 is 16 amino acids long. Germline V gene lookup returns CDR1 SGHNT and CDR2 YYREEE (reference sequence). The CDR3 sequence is CASSKIQGRGSGEQYF. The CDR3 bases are TGTGCCAGCAGTAAAATCCAGGGAAGGGGTTCGGGTGAGCAGTACTTC.

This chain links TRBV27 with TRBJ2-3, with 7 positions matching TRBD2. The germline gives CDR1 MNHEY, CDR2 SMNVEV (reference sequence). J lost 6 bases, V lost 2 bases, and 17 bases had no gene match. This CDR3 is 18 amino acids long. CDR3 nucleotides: TGTGCCAGCAGTTTAAGTCCCCAAAGCTGGAGGGAGGGGGATACGCAGTATTTT. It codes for CASSLSPQSWREGDTQYF.

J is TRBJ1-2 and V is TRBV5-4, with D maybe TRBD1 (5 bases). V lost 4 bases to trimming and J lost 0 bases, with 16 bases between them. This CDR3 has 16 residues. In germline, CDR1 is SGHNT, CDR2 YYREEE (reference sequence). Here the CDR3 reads CASSPVMGPANYGYTF. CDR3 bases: TGTGCCAGCAGCCCAGTCATGGGGCCTGCTAACTATGGCTACACCTTC.

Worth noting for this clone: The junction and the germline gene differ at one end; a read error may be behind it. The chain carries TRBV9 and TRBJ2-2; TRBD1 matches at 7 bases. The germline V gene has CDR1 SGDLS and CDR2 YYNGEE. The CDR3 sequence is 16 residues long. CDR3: CASSTPVTGNPGELFF. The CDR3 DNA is TGTGCCAGCAGCACCCCCGTGACAGGGAACCCCGGGGAGCTGTTTTTT.

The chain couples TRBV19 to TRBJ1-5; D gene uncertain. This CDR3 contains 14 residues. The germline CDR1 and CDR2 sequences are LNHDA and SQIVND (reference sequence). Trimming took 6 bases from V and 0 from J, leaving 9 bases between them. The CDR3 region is CASRTTYSNQPQHF. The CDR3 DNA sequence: TGTGCCAGTAGGACGACTTATAGCAATCAGCCCCAGCATTTT.

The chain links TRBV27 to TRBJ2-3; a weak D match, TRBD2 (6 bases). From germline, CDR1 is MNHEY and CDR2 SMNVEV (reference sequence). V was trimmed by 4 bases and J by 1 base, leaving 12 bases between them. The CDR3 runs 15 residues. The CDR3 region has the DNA TGTGCCAGCAGTTCCCGTGGAGGGCGCACAGATACGCAGTATTTT. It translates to CASSSRGGRTDTQYF.